What follows are 25 T cell receptor beta chains derived from one specimen sequenced in a study of glioma-infiltrating T cells. Amplification of TCR alpha and beta CDR3 regions from RNA used iRepertoire nested multiplex PCR. MiXCR, run by TCRdb on the multiplex PCR reads, gives a single entry per CDR3 protein. Of about 140,000 distinct CDR3 sequences listed, approximately 39% are singletons. Material for sequencing was glioma tissue, nonneoplastic brain tissue, or PBMCs (not recorded which). The receptors were sampled from a human donor with low-grade glioma or glioblastoma, undergoing nonglioma brain surgery, or in good health (not recorded which).

This clonotype came up a few times. This chain uses TRBV20-1 with TRBJ2-7, with 9 bases lining up with TRBD2. This CDR3 has 13 residues. CDR1 and CDR2 from the germline V gene are DFQATT and SNEGSKA (reference sequence). The ends lost 6 bases at V and 4 bases at J; junction bases unmatched: 7. The chain's CDR3 is CSARGGDRYEQYF. The CDR3 bases are TGCAGTGCCCGCGGGGGGGATCGGTACGAGCAGTACTTC.

The CDR3 sequence is CAGGSSNQPQHF. Here the CDR3 DNA reads TGTGCCGGGGGCTCAAGCAATCAGCCCCAGCATTTT. The gene calls are TRBV7-2 and TRBJ1-5, with D possibly TRBD1 on 6 matching bases. V was shortened by 11 bases and J by 1 base, with 9 bases between the two germline ends. The CDR3 has 12 residues. In germline, CDR1 is SGHTA, CDR2 FQGNSA. Full variable domain (outside the CDR3, taken from reference TRBV7-2 and TRBJ1-5): GAGVSQSPSNKVTEKGKDVELRCDPISGHTALYWYRQSLGQGLEFLIYFQGNSAPDKSGLPSDRFSAERTGGSVSTLTIQRTQQEDSAVYLCAGGSSNQPQHFGDGTRLSIL.

About this clonotype: A much larger clone sits a single nucleotide away, making a read error possible. V is TRBV28 and J is TRBJ2-5; D call uncertain. Germline values: CDR1 MDHEN, CDR2 SYDVKM. The CDR3 has 14 residues. Trimming stripped 3 bases from V and 2 bases from J, with 10 bases between. CDR3 region: CASSLSLKQETQYF. CDR3 nucleotide sequence: TGTGCCAGCAGTTTGTCGTTGAAACAAGAGACCCAGTACTTC. Using reference TRBV28 and TRBJ2-5 for the parts outside the CDR3, the full variable domain is DVKVTQSSRYLVKRTGEKVFLECVQDMDHENMFWYRQDPGLGLRLIYFSYDVKMKEKGDIPEGYSVSREKKERFSLILESASTNQTSMYLCASSLSLKQETQYFGPGTRLLVL.

This clonotype was counted a few times. V and J are TRBV2 and TRBJ1-1; no reliable D call. The V end lost 1 base, the J end lost 2 bases, and 5 bases lay between the germline ends. The CDR3 runs to 13 residues. The germline gives CDR1 SNHLY, CDR2 FYNNEI. In DNA, the CDR3 is TGTGCCAGCAGTGAAGAGAGCAACACTGAAGCTTTCTTT. It translates to CASSEESNTEAFF.

This clonotype was counted a few times. This chain links TRBV19 with TRBJ1-6, with unresolved D. Germline assignment: CDR1 LNHDA and CDR2 SQIVND (reference sequence). Trimming pared 7 bases from V and 0 bases from J, leaving 10 bases between. The CDR3 extends over 15 amino acids. The CDR3 loop is CASTDLSSYNSPLHF. In DNA, the CDR3 is TGTGCCAGTACGGACTTAAGCTCCTATAATTCACCCCTCCACTTT.

This clonotype showed up just once. The chain recombines TRBV27 with TRBJ2-1, with TRBD2 matching over 8 bases. Germline lookup yields CDR1 MNHEY and CDR2 SMNVEV (reference sequence). The CDR3 is 16 amino acids. The V and J ends lost 5 bases and 2 bases, in that order; junction bases with no gene match: 8. CDR3 loop: CASSKSGRAPYNEQFF. Here the CDR3 DNA reads TGTGCCAGCAGTAAGTCCGGGAGGGCCCCCTACAATGAGCAGTTCTTC.

This clonotype was picked up a small number of times. The V call is TRBV6-1, the J call TRBJ2-7; TRBD2 aligns across 9 bases. The CDR3 runs to 15 residues. Unmatched junction bases numbered 10, after V lost 7 bases and J lost 3 bases. Germline loops: CDR1 MNHNS, CDR2 SASEGT. The CDR3 is CASTLGGGAIYEQYF. CDR3 DNA sequence: TGTGCCAGCACCCTAGGCGGGGGGGCCATCTACGAGCAGTACTTC.

The genes are TRBV5-4 and TRBJ2-3; TRBD1 is a possible D gene (6 bases). CDR1 and CDR2 (germline): SGHNT, YYREEE (reference sequence). This CDR3 contains 16 residues. Trimming removed 4 bases at V and 3 bases at J, with 18 bases between. The CDR3 here is CASSPGVQGATDTQYF. In nucleotides, the CDR3 is TGTGCCAGCAGCCCTGGAGTACAGGGAGCTACAGATACGCAGTATTTT. Combining the CDR3 with reference TRBV5-4 and TRBJ2-3 gives the whole variable domain ETGVTQSPTHLIKTRGQQVTLRCSSQSGHNTVSWYQQALGQGPQFIFQYYREEENGRGNFPPRFSGLQFPNYSSELNVNALELDDSALYLCASSPGVQGATDTQYFGPGTRLTVL.

V gene TRBV2 combines with J gene TRBJ2-1, with 7 bases matching TRBD1. The CDR3 loop spans 15 amino acids. The ends lost 7 bases at V and 0 bases at J; junction bases unmatched: 6. Germline CDR1 reads SNHLY; CDR2 reads FYNNEI. Written as DNA, the CDR3 is TGTGCCAGCAACAGGGGCTCAAGCTCCTACAATGAGCAGTTCTTC. This sequence encodes CASNRGSSSYNEQFF.

Regarding this clonotype: A read error may produce the germline difference seen at one junction end. The chain uses TRBV7-6 and TRBJ2-1; a weak D match, TRBD1 (6 bases). The germline V gene encodes CDR1 SGHVS and CDR2 FNYEAQ. This CDR3 is 15 amino acids long. The CDR3 spells CASSLSTGRGNEQLF. CDR3 nucleotides: TGTGCCAGCAGCTTATCGACAGGCCGTGGCAATGAGCAGCTCTTC.

This clonotype was observed a single time. V usage is TRBV27 and J usage is TRBJ1-3; D is possibly TRBD1 (6 bases). V lost 2 bases, J lost 2 bases, and 13 bases lay in between. The germline CDR1 and CDR2 sequences are MNHEY and SMNVEV (reference sequence). The CDR3 extends over 16 amino acids. The DNA of the CDR3 is TGTGCCAGCAGTTTAAATGCGGGGGGCGCTGGAAACACCATATATTTT. It specifies CASSLNAGGAGNTIYF.

V is TRBV20-1 and J is TRBJ1-1; no reliable D call. V shed 4 bases and J shed 5 bases, with 20 bases lying between them. The CDR3 runs to 15 residues. Germline CDR1 is DFQATT and CDR2 is SNEGSKA (reference sequence). The CDR3 region has the DNA TGCAGTGCTACCCAGAGTCGCACTTTGGGTACTGAAGCTTTCTTT. This codes for CSATQSRTLGTEAFF.

The table lists this clonotype with a few counts. CDR3 nucleotide sequence: TGTGCCAGCAGCTTAGCCATTACACGCGACACTGAAGCTTTCTTT. Protein sequence: CASSLAITRDTEAFF. This chain joins TRBV7-2 and TRBJ1-1; D not resolved. Trimming removed 0 bases from V and 3 bases from J, with 11 bases in between. The CDR3 spans 15 residues. Germline V gives CDR1 SGHTA, CDR2 FQGNSA.

The chain uses TRBV6-1 and TRBJ1-6; D not resolved. CDR3 length equals 16 residues. V was cut by 5 bases and J by 0 bases, with 11 bases left in between. CDR1 and CDR2 (germline): MNHNS, SASEGT. The CDR3 DNA sequence: TGTGCCAGCAGTTCAGTACCGAGCTCCTATAATTCACCCCTCCACTTT. Residues: CASSSVPSSYNSPLHF.

The table lists this clonotype with a few counts. The rearrangement joins TRBV28 to TRBJ1-3; a weak D match, TRBD1 (5 bases). The CDR3 runs 13 residues. V was clipped by 2 bases and J by 8 bases, with 10 bases between them. Germline values: CDR1 MDHEN, CDR2 SYDVKM. CDR3 region: CASSLEQGDTIYF. The DNA for the CDR3 is TGTGCCAGCAGTTTAGAGCAGGGAGACACCATATATTTT.

This chain joins TRBV4-3 and TRBJ2-5; 10 bases line up with TRBD2. The CDR3 length is 13 residues. The V gene's germline CDR1 is LGHNA and CDR2 YSLEER. The junction had 5 bases not matched to a gene; V was cut back by 6 bases and J by 7 bases. Here the CDR3 DNA reads TGCGCCAGCAGTGGACTAGCGGATGGGACCCAGTACTTC. The encoded protein is CASSGLADGTQYF.

V gene TRBV19 combines with J gene TRBJ2-3; 7 bases are shared with TRBD1. Trimming cost V 7 bases and J 2 bases; bases outside gene matches: 6. The CDR3 is 14 amino acids. The germline V gene has CDR1 LNHDA and CDR2 SQIVND (reference sequence). CDR3 sequence (DNA): TGTGCCAGTACGAGGGACAGAGTCACAGATACGCAGTATTTT. This codes for CASTRDRVTDTQYF.

This clonotype occurred a few times. The rearrangement links TRBV12-3 or TRBV12-4 to TRBJ2-5; D gene unclear. The CDR3 is 13 amino acids. The V and J ends lost 2 bases and 5 bases respectively, with 9 bases between them. The CDR3 sequence is CASSLKAYETQYF. The CDR3 DNA is TGTGCCAGCAGTTTAAAAGCGTACGAGACCCAGTACTTC.

This clonotype appeared a few times. This chain links TRBV7-2 with TRBJ2-3, with D unclear. The CDR3 is 13 amino acids. Trimming shortened V by 3 bases and J by 5 bases, and 9 bases separated the two germline ends. Germline V lookup: CDR1 SGHTA, CDR2 FQGNSA. CDR3 sequence reads: CASSLRLGDTQYF. CDR3 in DNA: TGTGCCAGCAGCTTGAGATTGGGAGATACGCAGTATTTT.

This clonotype occurred a few times. The chain combines TRBV6-6 with TRBJ2-2; 12 nucleotides line up with TRBD2. This CDR3 region has 15 residues. V trimming: 0 bases; J trimming: 13 bases; junction bases outside the gene matches: 6. CDR1 is MNHNY, CDR2 SVGAGI, per germline (reference sequence). The CDR3 here is CASSYSKGLAGPLFF. CDR3 nucleotides: TGTGCCAGCAGTTACTCGAAGGGACTAGCGGGTCCGCTGTTTTTT.

There are a few counts of this clonotype. The genes are TRBV20-1 and TRBJ2-3; 8 bases line up with TRBD1. The CDR3 covers 14 residues. The trim removed 5 bases at V and 4 bases at J, leaving 8 bases unmatched. Germline V gene lookup returns CDR1 DFQATT and CDR2 SNEGSKA (reference sequence). The DNA of the CDR3 is TGCAGTGCTCCAACAGGGGGATGGTCAGATACGCAGTATTTT. Translated: CSAPTGGWSDTQYF.

This chain joins TRBV4-2 and TRBJ1-1; perhaps TRBD1 as D (6 bases). The CDR3 sequence is 16 residues long. Deletions cut 3 bases from V and 3 bases from J, with 17 bases between. Germline CDR1 and CDR2: LGHNA and YNFKEQ. The CDR3 region is CASSQEGQGPYTEAFF. The CDR3 nucleotides are TGTGCCAGCAGCCAGGAGGGTCAGGGGCCCTACACTGAAGCTTTCTTT.

This clonotype was observed at least ten times. The rearrangement uses TRBV6-1 and TRBJ2-3; D gene ambiguous. CDR3 size: 15 residues. Trimming left V 6 bases short and J 0 bases short, with 13 bases between. Germline V gives CDR1 MNHNS, CDR2 SASEGT. The CDR3 protein is CASSPYYSSTDTQYF. The CDR3 DNA reads TGTGCCAGCAGCCCCTACTACTCTAGCACAGATACGCAGTATTTT.

J is TRBJ1-2 and V is TRBV6-2 or TRBV6-3; tentatively, D is TRBD1 (6 bases). The length of the CDR3 is 14 residues. From germline, CDR1 is MNHEY and CDR2 SVGEGT. V lost 5 bases and J 9 bases, leaving 19 bases between the germline ends. CDR3 sequence reads: CASSAADSAESYTF. The DNA of the CDR3 is TGTGCCAGCAGTGCCGCGGACAGTGCGGAGAGCTACACCTTC.

The V gene is TRBV6-1, the J gene TRBJ2-6, with D maybe TRBD2 (6 bases). CDR1 is MNHNS, CDR2 SASEGT, per germline. The CDR3 runs 14 residues. V was shortened by 7 bases and J by 4 bases, with 11 bases between the two germline ends. CDR3 in DNA: TGTGCCAGCACGGAGGGGTCAGGGGCCAACGTCCTGACTTTC. Its protein is CASTEGSGANVLTF.